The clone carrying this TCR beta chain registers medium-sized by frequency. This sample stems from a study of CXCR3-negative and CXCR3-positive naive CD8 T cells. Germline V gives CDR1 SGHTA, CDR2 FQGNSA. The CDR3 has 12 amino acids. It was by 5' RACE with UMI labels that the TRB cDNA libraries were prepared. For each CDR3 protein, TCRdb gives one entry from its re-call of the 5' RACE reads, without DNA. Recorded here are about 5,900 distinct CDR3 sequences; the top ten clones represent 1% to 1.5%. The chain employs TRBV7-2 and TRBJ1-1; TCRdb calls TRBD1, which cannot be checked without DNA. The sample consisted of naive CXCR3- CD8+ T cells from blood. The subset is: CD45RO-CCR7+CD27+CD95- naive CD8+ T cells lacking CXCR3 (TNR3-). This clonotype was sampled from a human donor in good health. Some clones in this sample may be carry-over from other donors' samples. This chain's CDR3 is CASSRGGQEAFF.